Shown below are 7 T cell receptor beta chains from a single sample sequenced in a study of shared clonotypes between healthy human individuals. Generated by immunoSEQ multiplex PCR, the TCRdb table keeps only in-frame clones and is missing some. The sample carries about 2,500,000 clones, around nine tenths recorded once. Material for sequencing was naive CD4+ T cells sorted from blood. Subset described: CD45RA+ positively selected. Source of these receptors: a man between 18 and 29 years old in good health.

The chain couples TRBV6-5 to TRBJ1-2, with unresolved D. V was trimmed by 0 bases and J by 8 bases, leaving 16 bases between them. CDR1 is MNHEY and CDR2 is SVGAGI in the germline V gene. The CDR3 runs 15 residues. The CDR3 loop is CASSYSPDGLWGYTF. CDR3 sequence (DNA): TGTGCCAGCAGTTACTCACCCGATGGGCTTTGGGGCTACACCTTC.

The CDR3 loop is CASGIAGVMNEQFF. The CDR3 nucleotides are TGTGCTAGTGGTATAGCGGGGGTTATGAATGAGCAGTTCTTC. This chain connects TRBV12-5 to TRBJ2-1, with 9 bases aligning to TRBD2. This CDR3 is built from 14 residues. The J segment lost 7 bases and the V segment lost 5 bases, leaving 6 bases of the junction unmatched. Germline loops: CDR1 LGHNT, CDR2 FRNRAP. Using reference TRBV12-5 and TRBJ2-1 for the parts outside the CDR3, the full variable domain is DARVTQTPRHKVTEMGQEVTMRCQPILGHNTVFWYRQTMMQGLELLAYFRNRAPLDDSGMPKDRFSAEMPDATLATLKIQPSEPRDSAVYFCASGIAGVMNEQFFGPGTRLTVL.

The chain recombines TRBV11-1 with TRBJ2-3; TRBD1 matches at 7 bases. Germline loops: CDR1 SGHAT, CDR2 FQDESV (reference sequence). CDR3 length: 15 residues. With V trimmed by 4 bases and J by 4 bases, 8 bases remained unmatched. CDR3 nucleotide sequence: TGTGCCAGCAGCTATGAAGGGGGCAGAGCAGATACGCAGTATTTT. It yields the protein CASSYEGGRADTQYF. Full variable domain (rest looked up from reference TRBV11-1 and TRBJ2-3): EAEVAQSPRYKITEKSQAVAFWCDPISGHATLYWYRQILGQGPELLVQFQDESVVDDSQLPKDRFSAERLKGVDSTLKIQPAELGDSAMYLCASSYEGGRADTQYFGPGTRLTVL.

The CDR3 bases are TGTGCCAGCAGCTTAGGAGGAGTTACAGATACGCAGTATTTT. Its translation: CASSLGGVTDTQYF. The chain has TRBV7-3 and TRBJ2-3, with a weak D call TRBD2 (5 bases). CDR1 and CDR2 (germline): SGHTA, FQGTGA. The CDR3 sequence is 14 residues long. V was clipped by 2 bases and J by 3 bases, with 9 bases between them.

The chain employs TRBV5-1 and TRBJ2-4; possible D gene TRBD2, 6 bases. V lost 1 base to trimming and J lost 0 bases, with 8 bases between them. The germline CDR1 and CDR2 sequences are SGHRS and YFSETQ. CDR3 size: 15 residues. In DNA form, the CDR3 reads TGCGCCAGCAGCTTGCGGGGGACAGCCAAAAACATTCAGTACTTC. It codes for CASSLRGTAKNIQYF.

This chain uses TRBV18 with TRBJ2-5; D unclear. The germline V gene encodes CDR1 KGHSH and CDR2 LQKENI. The CDR3 is 15 amino acids. V shed 1 base and J shed 0 bases, with 9 bases lying between them. Here the CDR3 DNA reads TGTGCCAGCTCACCACTCCCCTCTCACCAAGAGACCCAGTACTTC. Translating it yields CASSPLPSHQETQYF.

This chain connects TRBV9 to TRBJ2-2; TRBD2 matches 12 bases. Trimming cost V 3 bases and J 1 base; bases outside gene matches: 4. CDR1 and CDR2 from the germline V gene are SGDLS and YYNGEE. CDR3 length: 17 amino acids. Written as DNA, the CDR3 is TGTGCCAGCAGCGCGACTAGCGGGAGTGTGAACACCGGGGAGCTGTTTTTT. It specifies CASSATSGSVNTGELFF.